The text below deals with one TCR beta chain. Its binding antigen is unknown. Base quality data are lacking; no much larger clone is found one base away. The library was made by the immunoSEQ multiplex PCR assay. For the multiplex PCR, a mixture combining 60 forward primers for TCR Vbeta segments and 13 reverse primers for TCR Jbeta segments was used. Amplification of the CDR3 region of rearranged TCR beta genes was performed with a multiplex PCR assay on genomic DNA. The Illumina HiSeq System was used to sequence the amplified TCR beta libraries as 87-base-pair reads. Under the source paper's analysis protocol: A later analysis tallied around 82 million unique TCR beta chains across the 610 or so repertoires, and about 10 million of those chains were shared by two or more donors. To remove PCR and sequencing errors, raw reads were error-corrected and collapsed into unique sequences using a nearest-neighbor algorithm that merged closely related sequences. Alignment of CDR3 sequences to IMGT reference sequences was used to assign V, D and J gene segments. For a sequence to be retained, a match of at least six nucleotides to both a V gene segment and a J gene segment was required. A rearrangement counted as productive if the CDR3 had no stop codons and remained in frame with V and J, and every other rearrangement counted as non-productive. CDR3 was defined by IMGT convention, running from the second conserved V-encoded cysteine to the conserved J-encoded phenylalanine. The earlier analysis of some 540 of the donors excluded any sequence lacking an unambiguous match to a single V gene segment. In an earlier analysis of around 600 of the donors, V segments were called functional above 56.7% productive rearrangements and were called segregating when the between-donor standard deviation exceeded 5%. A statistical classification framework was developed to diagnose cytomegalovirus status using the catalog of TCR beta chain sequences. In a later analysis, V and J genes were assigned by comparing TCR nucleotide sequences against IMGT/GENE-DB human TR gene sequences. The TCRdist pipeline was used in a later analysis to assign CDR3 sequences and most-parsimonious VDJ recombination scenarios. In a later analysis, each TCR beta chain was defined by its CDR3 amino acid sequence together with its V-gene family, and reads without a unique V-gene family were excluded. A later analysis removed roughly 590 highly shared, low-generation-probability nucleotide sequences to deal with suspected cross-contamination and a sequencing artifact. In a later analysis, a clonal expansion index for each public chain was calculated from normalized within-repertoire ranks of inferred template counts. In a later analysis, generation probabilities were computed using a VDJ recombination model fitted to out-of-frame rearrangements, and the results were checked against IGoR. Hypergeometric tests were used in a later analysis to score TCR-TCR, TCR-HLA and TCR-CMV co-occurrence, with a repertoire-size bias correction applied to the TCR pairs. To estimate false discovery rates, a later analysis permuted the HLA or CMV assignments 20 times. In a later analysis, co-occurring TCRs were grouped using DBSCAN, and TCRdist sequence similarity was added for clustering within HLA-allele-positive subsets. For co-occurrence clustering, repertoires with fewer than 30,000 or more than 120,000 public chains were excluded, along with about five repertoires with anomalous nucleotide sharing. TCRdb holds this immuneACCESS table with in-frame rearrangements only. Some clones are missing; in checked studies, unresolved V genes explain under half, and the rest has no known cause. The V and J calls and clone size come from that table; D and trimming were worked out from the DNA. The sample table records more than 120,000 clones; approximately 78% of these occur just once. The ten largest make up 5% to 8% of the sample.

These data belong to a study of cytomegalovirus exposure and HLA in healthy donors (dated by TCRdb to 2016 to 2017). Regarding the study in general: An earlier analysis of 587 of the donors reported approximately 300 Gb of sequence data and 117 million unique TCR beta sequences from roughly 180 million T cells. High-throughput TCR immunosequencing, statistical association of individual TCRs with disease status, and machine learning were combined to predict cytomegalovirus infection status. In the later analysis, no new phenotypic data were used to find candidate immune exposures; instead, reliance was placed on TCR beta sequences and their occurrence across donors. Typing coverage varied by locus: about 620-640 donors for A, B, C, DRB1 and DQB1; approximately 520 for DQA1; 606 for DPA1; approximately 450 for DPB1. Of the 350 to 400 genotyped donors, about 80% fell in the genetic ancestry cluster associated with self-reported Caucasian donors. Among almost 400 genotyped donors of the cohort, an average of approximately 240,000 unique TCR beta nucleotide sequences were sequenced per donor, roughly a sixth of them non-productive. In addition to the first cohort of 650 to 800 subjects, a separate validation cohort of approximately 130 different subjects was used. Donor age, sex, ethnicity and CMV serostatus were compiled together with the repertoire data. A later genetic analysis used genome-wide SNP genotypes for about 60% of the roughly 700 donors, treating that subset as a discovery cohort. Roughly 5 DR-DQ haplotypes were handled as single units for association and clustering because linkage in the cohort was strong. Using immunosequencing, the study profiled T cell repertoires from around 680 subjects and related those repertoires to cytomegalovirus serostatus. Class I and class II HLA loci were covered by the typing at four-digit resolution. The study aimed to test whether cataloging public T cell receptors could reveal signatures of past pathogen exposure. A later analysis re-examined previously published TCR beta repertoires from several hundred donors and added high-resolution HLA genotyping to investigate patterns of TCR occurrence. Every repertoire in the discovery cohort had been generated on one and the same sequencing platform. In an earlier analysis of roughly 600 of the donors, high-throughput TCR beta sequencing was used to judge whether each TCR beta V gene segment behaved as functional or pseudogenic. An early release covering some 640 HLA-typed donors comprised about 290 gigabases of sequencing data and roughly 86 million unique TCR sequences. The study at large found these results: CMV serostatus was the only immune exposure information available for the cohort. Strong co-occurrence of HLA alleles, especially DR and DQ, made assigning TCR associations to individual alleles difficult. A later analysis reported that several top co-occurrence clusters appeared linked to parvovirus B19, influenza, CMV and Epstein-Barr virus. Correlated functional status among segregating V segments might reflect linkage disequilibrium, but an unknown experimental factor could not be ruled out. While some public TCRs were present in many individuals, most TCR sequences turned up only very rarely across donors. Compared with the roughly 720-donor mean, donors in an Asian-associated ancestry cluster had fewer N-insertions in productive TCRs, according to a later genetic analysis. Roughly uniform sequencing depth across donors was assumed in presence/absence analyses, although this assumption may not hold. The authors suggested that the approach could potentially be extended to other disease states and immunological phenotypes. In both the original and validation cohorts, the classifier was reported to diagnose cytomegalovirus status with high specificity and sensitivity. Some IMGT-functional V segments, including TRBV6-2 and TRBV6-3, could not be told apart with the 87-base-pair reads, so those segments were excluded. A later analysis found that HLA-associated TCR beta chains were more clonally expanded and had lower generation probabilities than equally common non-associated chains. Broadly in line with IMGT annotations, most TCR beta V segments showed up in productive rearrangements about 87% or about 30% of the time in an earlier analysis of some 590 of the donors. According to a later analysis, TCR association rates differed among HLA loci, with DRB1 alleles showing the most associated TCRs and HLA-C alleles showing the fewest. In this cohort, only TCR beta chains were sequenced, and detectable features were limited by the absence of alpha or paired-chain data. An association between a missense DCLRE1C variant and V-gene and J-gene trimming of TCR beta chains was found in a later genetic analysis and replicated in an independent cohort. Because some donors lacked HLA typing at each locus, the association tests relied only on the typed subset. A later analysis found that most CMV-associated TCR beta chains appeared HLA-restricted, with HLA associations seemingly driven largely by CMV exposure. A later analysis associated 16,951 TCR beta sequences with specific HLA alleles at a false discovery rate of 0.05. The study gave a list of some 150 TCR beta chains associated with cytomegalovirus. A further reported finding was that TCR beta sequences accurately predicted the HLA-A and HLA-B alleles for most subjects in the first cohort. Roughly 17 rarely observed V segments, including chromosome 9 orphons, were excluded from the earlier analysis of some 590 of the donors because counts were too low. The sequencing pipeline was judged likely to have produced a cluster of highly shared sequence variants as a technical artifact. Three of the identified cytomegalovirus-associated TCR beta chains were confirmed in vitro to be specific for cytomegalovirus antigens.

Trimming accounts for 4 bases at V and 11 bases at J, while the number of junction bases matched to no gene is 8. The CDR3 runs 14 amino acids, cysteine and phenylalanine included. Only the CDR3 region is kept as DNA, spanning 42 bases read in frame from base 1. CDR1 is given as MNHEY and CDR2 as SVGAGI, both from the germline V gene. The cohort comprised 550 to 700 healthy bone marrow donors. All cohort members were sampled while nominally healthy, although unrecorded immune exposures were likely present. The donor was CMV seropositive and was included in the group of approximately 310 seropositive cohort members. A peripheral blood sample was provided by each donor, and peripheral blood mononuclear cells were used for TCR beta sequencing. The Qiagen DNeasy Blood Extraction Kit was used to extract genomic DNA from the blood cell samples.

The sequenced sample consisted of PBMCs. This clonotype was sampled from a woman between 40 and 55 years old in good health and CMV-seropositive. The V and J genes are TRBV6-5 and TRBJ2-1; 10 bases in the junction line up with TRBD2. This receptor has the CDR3 CASSFKASGSKQFF. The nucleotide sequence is TGTGCCAGCAGTTTTAAGGCTAGCGGGAGTAAGCAGTTCTTC.